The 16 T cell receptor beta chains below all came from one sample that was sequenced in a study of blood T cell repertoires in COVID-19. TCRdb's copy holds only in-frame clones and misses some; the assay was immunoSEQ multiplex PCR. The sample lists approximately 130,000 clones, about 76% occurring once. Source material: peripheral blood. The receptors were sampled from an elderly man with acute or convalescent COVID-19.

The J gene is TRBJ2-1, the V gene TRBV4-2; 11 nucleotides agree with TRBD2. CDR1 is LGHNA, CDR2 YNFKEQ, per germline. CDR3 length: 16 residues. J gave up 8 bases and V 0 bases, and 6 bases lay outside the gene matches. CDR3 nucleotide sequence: TGTGCCAGCAGCCAAGATCTAGCGGGGGGTAGGTATGAGCAGTTCTTC. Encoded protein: CASSQDLAGGRYEQFF.

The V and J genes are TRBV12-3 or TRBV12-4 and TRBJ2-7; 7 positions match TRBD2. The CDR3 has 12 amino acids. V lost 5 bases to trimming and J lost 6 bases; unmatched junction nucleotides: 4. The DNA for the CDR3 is TGTGCCAGCAGTGGGGGAGGGCTCGAGCAGTACTTC. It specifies CASSGGGLEQYF.

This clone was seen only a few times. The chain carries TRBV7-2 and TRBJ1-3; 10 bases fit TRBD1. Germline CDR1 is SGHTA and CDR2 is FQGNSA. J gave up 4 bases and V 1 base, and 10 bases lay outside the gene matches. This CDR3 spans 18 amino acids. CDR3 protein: CASSLGWDRGLGGNTIYF. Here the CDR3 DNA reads TGTGCCAGCAGCTTAGGTTGGGACAGGGGTTTGGGCGGAAACACCATATATTTT.

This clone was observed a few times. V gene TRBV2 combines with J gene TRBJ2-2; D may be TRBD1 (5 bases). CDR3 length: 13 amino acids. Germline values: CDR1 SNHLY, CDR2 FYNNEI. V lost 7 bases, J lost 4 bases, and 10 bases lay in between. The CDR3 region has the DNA TGTGCCAGCAAATGGGGCCGCACCGGGGAGCTGTTTTTT. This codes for CASKWGRTGELFF.

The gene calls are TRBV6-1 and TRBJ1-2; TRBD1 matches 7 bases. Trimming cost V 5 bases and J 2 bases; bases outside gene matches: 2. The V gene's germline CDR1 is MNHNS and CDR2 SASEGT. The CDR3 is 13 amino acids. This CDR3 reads CASSQGQNYGYTF. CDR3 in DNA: TGTGCCAGCAGTCAGGGACAGAACTATGGCTACACCTTC.

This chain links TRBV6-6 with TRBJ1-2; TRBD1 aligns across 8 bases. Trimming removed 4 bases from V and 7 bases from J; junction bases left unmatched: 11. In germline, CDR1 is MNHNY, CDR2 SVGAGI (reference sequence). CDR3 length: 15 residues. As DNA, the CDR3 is TGTGCCAGCAGTTTGGGACAGGCGGGGAGAGGTGGCTACACCTTC. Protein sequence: CASSLGQAGRGGYTF.

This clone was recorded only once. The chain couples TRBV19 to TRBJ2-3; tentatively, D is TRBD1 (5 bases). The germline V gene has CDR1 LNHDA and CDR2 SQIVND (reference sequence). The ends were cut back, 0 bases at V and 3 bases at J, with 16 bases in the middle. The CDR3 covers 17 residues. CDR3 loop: CASSIDLRRVGTDTQYF. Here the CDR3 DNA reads TGTGCCAGTAGTATAGATCTACGCAGGGTTGGGACAGATACGCAGTATTTT.

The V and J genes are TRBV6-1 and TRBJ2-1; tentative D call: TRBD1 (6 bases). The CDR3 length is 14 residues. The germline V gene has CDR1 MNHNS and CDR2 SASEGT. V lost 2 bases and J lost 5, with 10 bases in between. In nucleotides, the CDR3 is TGTGCCAGCAGTGAATTGGGGGCCCACAATGAGCAGTTCTTC. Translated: CASSELGAHNEQFF.

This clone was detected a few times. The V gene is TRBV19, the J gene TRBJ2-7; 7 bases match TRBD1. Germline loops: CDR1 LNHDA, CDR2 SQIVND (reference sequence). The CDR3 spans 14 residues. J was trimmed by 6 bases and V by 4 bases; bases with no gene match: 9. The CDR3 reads CASSTRQGSTEQYF. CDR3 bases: TGTGCCAGTAGTACCCGACAGGGTTCCACCGAGCAGTACTTC.

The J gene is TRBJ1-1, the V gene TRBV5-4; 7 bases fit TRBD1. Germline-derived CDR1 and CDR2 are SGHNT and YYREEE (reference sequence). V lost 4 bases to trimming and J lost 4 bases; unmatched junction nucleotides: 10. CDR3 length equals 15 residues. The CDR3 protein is CASSTRDSGSTEAFF. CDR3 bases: TGTGCCAGCAGCACCCGGGACAGTGGTTCCACTGAAGCTTTCTTT.

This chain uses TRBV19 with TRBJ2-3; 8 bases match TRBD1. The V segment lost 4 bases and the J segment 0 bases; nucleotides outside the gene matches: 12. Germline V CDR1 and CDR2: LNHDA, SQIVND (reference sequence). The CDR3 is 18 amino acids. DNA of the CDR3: TGTGCCAGTAGTACACGTGGGATGGACAGGGAAAGCACAGATACGCAGTATTTT. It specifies CASSTRGMDRESTDTQYF.

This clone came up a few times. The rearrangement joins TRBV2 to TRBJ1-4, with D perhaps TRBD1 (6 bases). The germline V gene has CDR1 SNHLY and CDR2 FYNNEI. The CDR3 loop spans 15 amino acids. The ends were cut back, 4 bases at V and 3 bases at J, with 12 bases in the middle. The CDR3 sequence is CASSALQGANEKLFF. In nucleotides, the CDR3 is TGTGCCAGCAGTGCCCTACAGGGAGCTAATGAAAAACTGTTTTTT. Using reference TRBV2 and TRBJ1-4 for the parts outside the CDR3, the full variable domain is EPEVTQTPSHQVTQMGQEVILRCVPISNHLYFYWYRQILGQKVEFLVSFYNNEISEKSEIFDDQFSVERPDGSNFTLKIRSTKLEDSAMYFCASSALQGANEKLFFGSGTQLSVL.

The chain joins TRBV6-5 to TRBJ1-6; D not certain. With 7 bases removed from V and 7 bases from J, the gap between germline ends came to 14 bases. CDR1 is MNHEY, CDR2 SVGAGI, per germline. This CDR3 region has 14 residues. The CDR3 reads CASTLSSLNSPLHF. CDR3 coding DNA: TGTGCCAGCACCCTTTCCTCCCTCAATTCACCCCTCCACTTT.

The CDR3 coding sequence is TGTGCCAGCAGCCCTCGCGGGGGGGCCAGGTACAATGAGCAGTTCTTC. Encoded protein: CASSPRGGARYNEQFF. The chain uses TRBV3-1 (or the pseudogene TRBV3-2) and TRBJ2-1, with TRBD2 matching 9 bases. Losses at the gene ends were 4 bases for V and 4 bases for J; bases not matched to a gene: 8. Germline assignment: CDR1 LGHDT and CDR2 YNNKEL (reference sequence). The CDR3 length is 16 residues.

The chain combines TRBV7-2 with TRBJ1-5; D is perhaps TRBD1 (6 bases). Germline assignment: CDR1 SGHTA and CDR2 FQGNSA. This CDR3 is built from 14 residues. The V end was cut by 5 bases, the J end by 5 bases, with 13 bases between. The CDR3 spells CASSLQGRDQPQHF. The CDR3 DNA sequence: TGTGCCAGCAGCCTACAGGGCCGCGATCAGCCCCAGCATTTT.

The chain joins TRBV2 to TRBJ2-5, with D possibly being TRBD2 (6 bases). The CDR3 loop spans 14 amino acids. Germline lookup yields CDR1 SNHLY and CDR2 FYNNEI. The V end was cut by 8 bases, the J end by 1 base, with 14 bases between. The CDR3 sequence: CASSMRRGQETQYF. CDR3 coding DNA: TGTGCCAGCTCTATGAGGCGGGGCCAAGAGACCCAGTACTTC.